This T cell receptor beta chain was captured in a study of cytomegalovirus exposure and HLA in healthy donors. Study information: About 85 million unique TCR sequences came from HLA-typed donors in an early release.

Germline assignment: CDR1 LGHNA and CDR2 YSLEER. This CDR3 has 17 residues. The V and J ends lost 2 bases and 3 bases, in that order; junction bases with no gene match: 9. On this clone: Its antigen remains unidentified.

Findings and caveats of the study: It was reported in a later analysis that an Asian-associated ancestry cluster showed fewer N-insertions than the approximately 670-donor mean. Reported performance of the classifier showed diagnosis of cytomegalovirus status with high specificity and sensitivity.

In the PCR, 60 Vbeta and 13 Jbeta primers were used. Produced via immunoSEQ multiplex PCR; TCRdb's table is partial and in-frame only. The sample gives fewer than 200,000 clones, roughly two thirds of which show up once; around 3% is in the top ten. The specimen was PBMCs. The V gene is TRBV4-3, the J gene TRBJ2-7; TRBD2 agrees at 11 bases. This clonotype was sampled from a woman in her thirties or forties in good health and CMV-seropositive. CDR3 region: CASSQPVSGGAVYEQYF. CDR3 DNA sequence: TGCGCCAGCAGCCAACCTGTTAGCGGGGGGGCCGTCTACGAGCAGTACTTC.